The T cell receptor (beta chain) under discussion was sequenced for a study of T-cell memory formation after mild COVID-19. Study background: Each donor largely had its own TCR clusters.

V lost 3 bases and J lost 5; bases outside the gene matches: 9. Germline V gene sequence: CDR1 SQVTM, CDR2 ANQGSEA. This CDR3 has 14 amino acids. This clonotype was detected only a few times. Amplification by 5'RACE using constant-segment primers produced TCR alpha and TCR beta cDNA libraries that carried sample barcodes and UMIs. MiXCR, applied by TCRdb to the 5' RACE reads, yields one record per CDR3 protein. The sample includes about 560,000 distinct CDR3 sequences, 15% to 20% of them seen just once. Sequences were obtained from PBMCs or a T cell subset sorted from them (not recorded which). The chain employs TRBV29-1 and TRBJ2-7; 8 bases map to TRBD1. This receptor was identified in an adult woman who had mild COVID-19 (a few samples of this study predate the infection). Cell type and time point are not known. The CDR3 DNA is TGCAGCGTTGAGGGGGACAGGTCCTTGGACGAGCAGTACTTC. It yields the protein CSVEGDRSLDEQYF.